These T cell receptor beta chains were read from a single sample in a study of blood T cell repertoires in COVID-19. TCRdb's copy holds only in-frame clones and misses some; the assay was immunoSEQ multiplex PCR. The sample includes about 350,000 clones, 88% of them seen just once. The sample taken for sequencing was PBMCs or T cells enriched from blood (not recorded which). All receptors come from a woman in her 30s who had been exposed to COVID-19. Each CDR3 is given with its conserved first and last residue.

cdr3_length | v_call | cdr3_aa
12 | TRBV25-1 | CASSFARDTQYF
13 | TRBV4-1 | CASSQGTDYGYTF
15 | TRBV28 | CASRPQGATGSPLHF
12 | TRBV10-2 | CASSDTFESLHF
13 | TRBV12-3/TRBV12-4 | CASSLGGSYEQFF
14 | TRBV4-2 | CASSQGGEVGELFF
18 | TRBV3-1/TRBV3-2 | CASSQASGRASETGELFF
18 | TRBV11-2 | CASSLGEWADSGTYEQYF
12 | TRBV6-5 | CASRTRSTEAFF
14 | TRBV7-2 | CASSLGTARHGYTF